A single sample is the source of the 8 T cell receptor beta chains below, sequenced in a study of blood T cell repertoires in COVID-19. Here immunoSEQ multiplex PCR was the method, and the copy in TCRdb shows in-frame clones only, minus some. The profile covers roughly 250,000 clones, with roughly 81% appearing a single time and approximately 0.89% taken by the ten largest. The sequencing sample was made of peripheral blood. The receptor set was obtained from a man aged 40-49 years with acute or convalescent COVID-19.

This chain links TRBV30 with TRBJ1-1, with D possibly matching TRBD1 (5 bases). This CDR3 has 13 residues. Trimming left V 3 bases short and J 6 bases short, with 14 bases between. The germline V gene has CDR1 GTSNPN and CDR2 SVGIG (reference sequence). The CDR3 region is CAWSGSKGAEAFF. CDR3 coding DNA: TGTGCCTGGAGCGGATCCAAAGGGGCTGAAGCTTTCTTT.

This clone was recorded only once. The CDR3 region has the DNA TGTGCCAGCAGCTTGGACCAGGGCGGCGAGCAGTACTTC. It codes for CASSLDQGGEQYF. This chain uses TRBV5-4 with TRBJ2-7, with D possibly being TRBD1 (5 bases). Trimming stripped 0 bases from V and 6 bases from J, with 10 bases between. CDR3 size: 13 residues. Germline CDR1 SGHNT, CDR2 YYREEE (reference sequence).

The CDR3 DNA reads as TGTGCCACCAGCAGAGACAAAACAGGGATCGGGGAGCTGTTTTTT. It translates to CATSRDKTGIGELFF. V usage is TRBV15 and J usage is TRBJ2-2; weak D call: TRBD1 (6 bases). The V and J ends lost 0 bases and 7 bases respectively, with 12 bases between them. The CDR3 runs 15 residues. The germline gives CDR1 LNHNV, CDR2 YYDKDF (reference sequence).

The V call is TRBV7-8, the J call TRBJ1-1; 8 bases map to TRBD1. Trimming cost V 4 bases and J 0 bases; bases outside gene matches: 1. Germline assignment: CDR1 SGHVS and CDR2 FQNEAQ. This CDR3 comprises 14 residues. The CDR3 spells CASSSGQVNTEAFF. CDR3 in DNA: TGTGCCAGCAGCTCGGGACAGGTGAACACTGAAGCTTTCTTT.

The rearrangement joins TRBV15 to TRBJ1-5, with TRBD1 matching 11 bases. The trim removed 1 base at V and 6 bases at J, leaving 5 bases unmatched. The CDR3 consists of 16 residues. The germline gives CDR1 LNHNV, CDR2 YYDKDF (reference sequence). For the CDR3, the DNA is TGTGCCACCAGCAGAGTTTGGGGACAGGGGGTTCAGCCCCAGCATTTT. It yields the protein CATSRVWGQGVQPQHF.

V is TRBV9 and J is TRBJ1-1; 7 bases are a match to TRBD1. The CDR3 loop spans 13 amino acids. Germline V gene sequence: CDR1 SGDLS, CDR2 YYNGEE. The trim removed 8 bases at V and 5 bases at J, leaving 9 bases unmatched. CDR3 residues: CASGRTGGTEAFF. The CDR3 DNA reads TGTGCCAGTGGGCGGACAGGCGGTACTGAAGCTTTCTTT.

This chain connects TRBV5-1 to TRBJ1-2, with 9 bases identical to TRBD1. CDR3 size: 15 residues. Looked up from germline, CDR1 is SGHRS and CDR2 is YFSETQ. V lost 6 bases and J lost 1; bases outside the gene matches: 7. This CDR3 is CASKRTGESNYGYTF. CDR3 coding DNA: TGCGCCAGCAAAAGGACAGGGGAAAGTAACTATGGCTACACCTTC.

For the CDR3, the DNA is TGTGCCAGTAGTATAAACTTCTCCCCAGGTAATCAGCCCCAGCATTTT. Translated: CASSINFSPGNQPQHF. The V call is TRBV19, the J call TRBJ1-5; D remains unclear. Germline V gives CDR1 LNHDA, CDR2 SQIVND (reference sequence). CDR3 length: 16 amino acids. Trimming pared 2 bases from V and 4 bases from J, leaving 15 bases between.